Listed here is a single T cell receptor beta chain. Its antigen is undetermined. V was pared by 3 bases and J by 7 bases, with 12 bases between. The germline V gene has CDR1 KGHSH and CDR2 LQKENI. The CDR3 spans 13 residues. The data belong to a study of Ad26.COV2.S vaccination and SARS-CoV-2 variants. Study details: Recipients of Ad26.COV2.S got it intramuscularly, once or twice 56 days apart. Findings and limits, study-wide: People who got the vaccine had more spike-specific TCR breadth than people who got placebo. Assessments of TCR breadth and depth may have underestimated the total T cell responses.

Libraries were prepared by immunoSEQ multiplex PCR; TCRdb keeps only in-frame clonotypes and omits some of them. The profile shows 450,000 to 550,000 clones, approximately 92% of them singletons. Treatment described: 15 to 20 received Ad26.COV2.S at low or high dose, single or two shots; 5 received placebo; per-sample allocation not given. Specimens were obtained on day 63 following the first vaccine or placebo injection. The source was peripheral blood, collected in a trial of Ad26.COV2.S vaccine versus placebo. This chain connects TRBV18 to TRBJ1-1; no firm D call. This TCR was sampled from a person aged 18-60 years who received the Ad26.COV2.S COVID-19 vaccine or a placebo. The CDR3 spells CASSPTREIEAFF. CDR3 nucleotides: TGTGCCAGCTCACCCACGAGGGAGATTGAAGCTTTCTTT.